What follows are 22 T cell receptor beta chains derived from one specimen sequenced in a study of blood T cell repertoires in COVID-19. Here immunoSEQ multiplex PCR was the method, and the copy in TCRdb shows in-frame clones only, minus some. The sample holds some 74,000 clones, roughly 76% seen once. Sequencing was performed on peripheral blood. The source of these receptors is a man between 70 and 80 years old with active or convalescent COVID-19.

The sample holds a few counts of this clone. The chain couples TRBV6-1 to TRBJ1-4, with D maybe TRBD1 (5 bases). CDR3 length: 15 amino acids. Germline CDR1 MNHNS, CDR2 SASEGT. Trimming pared 1 base from V and 10 bases from J, leaving 16 bases between. CDR3 region: CASSEGRGLYVKLFF. The CDR3 DNA reads as TGTGCCAGCAGTGAAGGGAGGGGATTGTACGTAAAACTGTTTTTT.

V and J are TRBV27 and TRBJ1-5; the match to TRBD1 covers 11 bases. CDR1 is MNHEY and CDR2 is SMNVEV in the germline V gene (reference sequence). With V trimmed by 6 bases and J by 5 bases, 9 bases remained unmatched. The CDR3 contains 16 residues. The chain's CDR3 is CASSPFGQGADQPQHF. CDR3 bases: TGTGCCAGCAGCCCCTTTGGACAGGGGGCAGATCAGCCCCAGCATTTT.

V and J are TRBV27 and TRBJ2-6; no reliable D call. Germline V gene lookup returns CDR1 MNHEY and CDR2 SMNVEV (reference sequence). Trimming pared 2 bases from V and 0 bases from J, leaving 11 bases between. The CDR3 totals 17 residues. DNA for the CDR3: TGTGCCAGCAGTTTACAGGATCCAAGCTCTGGGGCCAACGTCCTGACTTTC. Residues: CASSLQDPSSGANVLTF.

V gene TRBV6-5 combines with J gene TRBJ2-7, with 7 bases identical to TRBD1. J was trimmed by 2 bases and V by 4 bases; bases with no gene match: 2. CDR1 and CDR2 (germline): MNHEY, SVGAGI. The CDR3 is 13 amino acids. The CDR3 spells CASSSGQTYEQYF. The CDR3 DNA follows: TGTGCCAGCAGTTCGGGACAGACCTACGAGCAGTACTTC.

The rearrangement joins TRBV12-3 or TRBV12-4 to TRBJ2-7; D gene ambiguous. The CDR3 covers 11 residues. Trimming cost V 4 bases and J 6 bases, with 7 bases left between them. The CDR3 loop reads CASSSLREQYF. DNA for the CDR3: TGTGCCAGCAGTTCATTGCGCGAGCAGTACTTC.

This chain joins TRBV6-6 and TRBJ1-2, with D tentatively TRBD1 (5 bases). CDR3 length: 15 residues. V was pared by 0 bases and J by 4 bases, with 12 bases between. Germline CDR1 and CDR2: MNHNY and SVGAGI (reference sequence). CDR3 sequence reads: CASSYSGQGFYGYTF. Here the CDR3 DNA reads TGTGCCAGCAGTTACTCAGGCCAGGGTTTCTATGGCTACACCTTC.

This chain connects TRBV7-9 to TRBJ1-2; possibly TRBD1 for D (6 bases). The germline V and J ends were trimmed by 2 bases and 4 bases, with 14 bases remaining between them. Per the germline V gene, CDR1 is SEHNR and CDR2 is FQNEAQ (reference sequence). The CDR3 consists of 15 residues. The CDR3 loop reads CASSLTQGFRYGYTF. The CDR3 DNA is TGTGCCAGCAGCTTAACCCAGGGGTTTCGCTATGGCTACACCTTC.

This clone has only one observation. This chain links TRBV6-1 with TRBJ2-4, with no clear D. V lost 2 bases and J 3 bases, leaving 11 bases between the germline ends. Germline-derived CDR1 and CDR2 are MNHNS and SASEGT. This CDR3 has 15 amino acids. The CDR3 sequence is CASSEFSSGKNIQYF. The CDR3, as DNA: TGTGCCAGCAGTGAATTTAGTTCTGGCAAAAACATTCAGTACTTC.

The chain joins TRBV28 to TRBJ1-3; possibly TRBD1 for D (5 bases). V shed 4 bases and J shed 6 bases, with 22 bases lying between them. This CDR3 is built from 17 residues. The germline CDR1 and CDR2 sequences are MDHEN and SYDVKM. CDR3 coding DNA: TGTGCCAGCAGTTCGTATACAAACGGACACGCATTAAACACCATATATTTT. Protein: CASSSYTNGHALNTIYF.

The chain has TRBV11-3 and TRBJ1-5; 7 bases are a match to TRBD1. The CDR3 is made up of 13 amino acids. With 4 bases clipped from V and 5 bases from J, the junction kept 2 bases outside the gene matches. The V gene's germline CDR1 is SGHNT and CDR2 YENEEA. CDR3 protein: CASSSDRDQPQHF. CDR3 coding DNA: TGTGCCAGCAGCTCTGACAGGGATCAGCCCCAGCATTTT.

This clone occurred once. The chain is built from TRBV5-8 and TRBJ1-3; the match to TRBD1 covers 7 bases. In germline, CDR1 is SGHTS, CDR2 YDEGEE. V was clipped by 4 bases and J by 8 bases; unmatched bases: 9. CDR3 length: 14 amino acids. CDR3 nucleotides: TGTGCCAGCAGCCGCCGACAGGGCCGGGACACCATATATTTT. Translating it yields CASSRRQGRDTIYF.

This clone showed up just once. This chain uses TRBV19 with TRBJ2-6, with D hard to call. Germline V gives CDR1 LNHDA, CDR2 SQIVND (reference sequence). Trimming pared 3 bases from V and 0 bases from J, leaving 15 bases between. The CDR3 is made up of 18 amino acids. DNA of the CDR3: TGTGCCAGTAGTATGGTGAGGTCCAGTAGCTCTGGGGCCAACGTCCTGACTTTC. It encodes CASSMVRSSSSGANVLTF.

The J gene is TRBJ1-1, the V gene TRBV5-4; 8 positions match TRBD1. Germline CDR1 SGHNT, CDR2 YYREEE (reference sequence). V gave up 4 bases and J gave up 1 base; unmatched junction bases: 9. This CDR3 comprises 16 residues. As DNA, the CDR3 is TGTGCCAGCAGCCCCGGTGGACAGGGAAGGAACACTGAAGCTTTCTTT. Amino acids: CASSPGGQGRNTEAFF.

The chain has TRBV9 and TRBJ1-6, with D tentatively TRBD1 (6 bases). The V end lost 4 bases, the J end lost 7 bases, and 12 bases lay between the germline ends. Germline assignment: CDR1 SGDLS and CDR2 YYNGEE. The CDR3 spans 14 residues. This CDR3 reads CASSLRQDNSPLHF. The CDR3 DNA sequence: TGTGCCAGCAGCTTAAGACAGGACAATTCACCCCTCCACTTT.

Comment on this clone: At one of its ends the junction is not consistent with the germline gene, which may arise from a read error. The chain is built from TRBV7-7 and TRBJ2-7, with 7 bases fitting TRBD2. The CDR3 spans 14 residues. Germline-derived CDR1 and CDR2 are SSHAT and FNYEAQ (reference sequence). The CDR3 region is CASSPRGEVYEQYF. CDR3 DNA sequence: TGTGCTAGCAGCCCCCGGGGGGAGGTCTACGAGCAGTACTTC.

The V and J genes are TRBV3-1 (or the pseudogene TRBV3-2) and TRBJ2-3; 11 nucleotides line up with TRBD2. CDR1 is LGHDT, CDR2 YNNKEL, per germline (reference sequence). The CDR3 sequence is 15 residues long. V was clipped by 4 bases and J by 4 bases; unmatched bases: 4. The DNA for the CDR3 is TGTGCCAGCAGCCCGCTAGCGGGGGGCGCAGATACGCAGTATTTT. Encoded protein: CASSPLAGGADTQYF.

This chain connects TRBV24-1 to TRBJ2-3; perhaps TRBD1 as D (5 bases). V lost 9 bases and J lost 5, with 11 bases in between. The length of the CDR3 is 12 residues. Germline V gives CDR1 KGHDR, CDR2 SFDVKD. This CDR3 is CATGHSLDTQYF. The CDR3 coding sequence is TGTGCCACCGGACATTCCTTAGATACGCAGTATTTT.

CDR3 region: CATSELAGDTNTQYF. As DNA, the CDR3 is TGTGCCACCAGTGAATTAGCGGGGGATACAAATACGCAGTATTTT. The chain carries TRBV24-1 and TRBJ2-3, with 9 bases aligning to TRBD2. The V and J ends lost 4 bases and 7 bases, in that order; junction bases with no gene match: 8. This CDR3 has 15 residues. Germline loops: CDR1 KGHDR, CDR2 SFDVKD.

The gene calls are TRBV6-4 and TRBJ2-2; no definite D call. The CDR3 has 12 residues. With 9 bases removed from V and 2 bases from J, the gap between germline ends came to 7 bases. Germline-derived CDR1 and CDR2 are MRHNA and SNTAGT. Here the CDR3 DNA reads TGTGCCAGTAAGAGTAACACCGGGGAGCTGTTTTTT. Amino acid sequence: CASKSNTGELFF.

This clone has only one observation. V usage is TRBV24-1 and J usage is TRBJ1-1; TRBD1 matches 8 bases. This CDR3 has 12 amino acids. CDR1 and CDR2 from the germline V gene are KGHDR and SFDVKD. The ends lost 4 bases at V and 8 bases at J; junction bases unmatched: 2. For the CDR3, the DNA is TGTGCCACCAGTGACAGGGGGCGAGAAGCTTTCTTT. This codes for CATSDRGREAFF.

The chain uses TRBV5-4 and TRBJ2-1, with D possibly being TRBD2 (6 bases). CDR1 is SGHNT and CDR2 is YYREEE in the germline V gene (reference sequence). The CDR3 extends over 15 amino acids. Deletions cut 1 base from V and 3 bases from J, with 11 bases between. CDR3 region: CASSLSSANYNEQFF. CDR3 in DNA: TGTGCCAGCAGCTTGTCTAGCGCCAACTACAATGAGCAGTTCTTC. The full variable domain, with the rest looked up from reference TRBV5-4 and TRBJ2-1, is ETGVTQSPTHLIKTRGQQVTLRCSSQSGHNTVSWYQQALGQGPQFIFQYYREEENGRGNFPPRFSGLQFPNYSSELNVNALELDDSALYLCASSLSSANYNEQFFGPGTRLTVL.

The rearrangement joins TRBV7-8 to TRBJ2-7, with no clear D. The germline CDR1 and CDR2 sequences are SGHVS and FQNEAQ. V was pared by 0 bases and J by 4 bases, with 10 bases between. The CDR3 contains 14 residues. CDR3 loop: CASSLAGQVYEQYF. The CDR3 DNA reads as TGTGCCAGCAGCTTAGCGGGTCAGGTGTACGAGCAGTACTTC.